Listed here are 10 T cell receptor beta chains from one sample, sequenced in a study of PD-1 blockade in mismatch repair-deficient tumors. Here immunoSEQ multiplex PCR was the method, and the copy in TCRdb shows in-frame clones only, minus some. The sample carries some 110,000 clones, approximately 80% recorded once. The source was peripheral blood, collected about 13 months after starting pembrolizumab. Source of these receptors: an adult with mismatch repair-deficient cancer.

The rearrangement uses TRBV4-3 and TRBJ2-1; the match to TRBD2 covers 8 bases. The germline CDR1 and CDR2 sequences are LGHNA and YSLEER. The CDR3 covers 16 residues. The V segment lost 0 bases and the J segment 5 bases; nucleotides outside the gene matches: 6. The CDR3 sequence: CASSQDYSGSHNEQFF. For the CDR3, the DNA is TGCGCCAGCAGCCAAGATTACAGCGGGAGTCACAATGAGCAGTTCTTC.

CDR3 protein: CSVGRGGEAFF. CDR3 nucleotide sequence: TGCAGCGTTGGGCGAGGGGGTGAAGCTTTCTTT. The chain recombines TRBV29-1 with TRBJ1-1; TRBD1 is a possible D gene (6 bases). Trimming removed 4 bases from V and 7 bases from J, with 10 bases in between. CDR3 length equals 11 residues. The germline V gene encodes CDR1 SQVTM and CDR2 ANQGSEA.

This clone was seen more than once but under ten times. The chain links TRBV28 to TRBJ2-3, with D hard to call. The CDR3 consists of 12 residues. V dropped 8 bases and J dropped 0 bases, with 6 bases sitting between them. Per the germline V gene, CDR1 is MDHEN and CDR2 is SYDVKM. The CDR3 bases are TGTGCCAGCGAGGCCAGCACAGATACGCAGTATTTT. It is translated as CASEASTDTQYF.

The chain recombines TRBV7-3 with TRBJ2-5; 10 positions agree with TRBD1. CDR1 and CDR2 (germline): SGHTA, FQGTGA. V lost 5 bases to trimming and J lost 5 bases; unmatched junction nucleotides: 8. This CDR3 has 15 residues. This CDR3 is CASSPPTGGKETQYF. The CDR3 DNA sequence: TGTGCCAGCAGCCCCCCGACAGGGGGCAAGGAGACCCAGTACTTC.

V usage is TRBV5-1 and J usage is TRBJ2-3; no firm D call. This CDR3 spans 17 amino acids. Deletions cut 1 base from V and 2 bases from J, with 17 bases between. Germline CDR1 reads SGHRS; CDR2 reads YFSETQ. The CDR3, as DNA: TGCGCCAGCAGCTTGAGGAGCGTGGCGAGACTCACAGATACGCAGTATTTT. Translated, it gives CASSLRSVARLTDTQYF. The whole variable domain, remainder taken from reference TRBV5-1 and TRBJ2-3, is KAGVTQTPRYLIKTRGQQVTLSCSPISGHRSVSWYQQTPGQGLQFLFEYFSETQRNKGNFPGRFSGRQFSNSRSEMNVSTLELGDSALYLCASSLRSVARLTDTQYFGPGTRLTVL.

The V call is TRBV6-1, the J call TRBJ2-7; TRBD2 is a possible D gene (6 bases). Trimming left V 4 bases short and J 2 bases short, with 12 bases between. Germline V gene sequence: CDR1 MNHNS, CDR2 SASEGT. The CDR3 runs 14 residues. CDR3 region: CASSVRLGPYEQYF. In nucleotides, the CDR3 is TGTGCCAGCAGTGTCCGACTAGGGCCCTACGAGCAGTACTTC.

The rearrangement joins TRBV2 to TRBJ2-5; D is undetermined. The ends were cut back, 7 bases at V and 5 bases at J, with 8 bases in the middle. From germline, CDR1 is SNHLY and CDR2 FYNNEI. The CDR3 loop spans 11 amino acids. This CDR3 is CASTEGETQYF. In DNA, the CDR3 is TGTGCCAGCACCGAAGGGGAGACCCAGTACTTC.

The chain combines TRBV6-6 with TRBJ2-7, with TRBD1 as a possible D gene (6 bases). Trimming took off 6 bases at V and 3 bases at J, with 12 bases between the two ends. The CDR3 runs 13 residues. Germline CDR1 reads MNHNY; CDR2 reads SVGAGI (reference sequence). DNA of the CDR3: TGTGCCAGCAGACAAGGACAGAACTACGAGCAGTACTTC. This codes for CASRQGQNYEQYF.

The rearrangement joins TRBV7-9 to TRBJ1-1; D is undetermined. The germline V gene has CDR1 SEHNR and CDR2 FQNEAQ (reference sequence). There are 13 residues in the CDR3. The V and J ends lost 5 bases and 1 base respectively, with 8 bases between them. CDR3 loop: CASSVDSNTEAFF. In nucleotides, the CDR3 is TGTGCCAGCAGCGTGGATTCGAACACTGAAGCTTTCTTT.

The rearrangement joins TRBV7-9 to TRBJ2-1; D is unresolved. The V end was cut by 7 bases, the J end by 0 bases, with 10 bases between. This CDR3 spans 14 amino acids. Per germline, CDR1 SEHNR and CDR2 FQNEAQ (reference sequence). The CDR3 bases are TGTGCCAGCACGGGCGGCCCCTCCTACAATGAGCAGTTCTTC. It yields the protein CASTGGPSYNEQFF.